This T cell receptor beta chain came from a study of blood T cell repertoires in COVID-19. Germline V gene lookup returns CDR1 MNHNS and CDR2 SASEGT. Trimming took off 4 bases at V and 2 bases at J, with 15 bases between the two ends. CDR3 length equals 16 residues. Residents of 24 US areas, aged about 18 to 89 years, made up the participants. The recovered donors of Cohort 3 showed two negative PCRs, clearance, or symptom resolution. In the original processing: How many nucleated cells were present was estimated from reference gene primer amplification. Data came from immunoSEQ multiplex PCR; TCRdb stores just in-frame clones and leaves some out. V, J and clone size are those of that table, while D and trimming were read from the DNA. The sample carries 150,000 or so clones, around 80% recorded once.

Sequencing input: PBMCs or T cells enriched from blood (not recorded which). The receptor's source is a woman in her sixties or seventies who had recovered from COVID-19. The J gene is TRBJ2-1, the V gene TRBV6-1; TRBD2 might be the D (5 bases). The CDR3, as DNA: TGTGCCAGCAGTGGACAAGTGATGGGAGCCTACAATGAGCAGTTCTTC. As protein: CASSGQVMGAYNEQFF.